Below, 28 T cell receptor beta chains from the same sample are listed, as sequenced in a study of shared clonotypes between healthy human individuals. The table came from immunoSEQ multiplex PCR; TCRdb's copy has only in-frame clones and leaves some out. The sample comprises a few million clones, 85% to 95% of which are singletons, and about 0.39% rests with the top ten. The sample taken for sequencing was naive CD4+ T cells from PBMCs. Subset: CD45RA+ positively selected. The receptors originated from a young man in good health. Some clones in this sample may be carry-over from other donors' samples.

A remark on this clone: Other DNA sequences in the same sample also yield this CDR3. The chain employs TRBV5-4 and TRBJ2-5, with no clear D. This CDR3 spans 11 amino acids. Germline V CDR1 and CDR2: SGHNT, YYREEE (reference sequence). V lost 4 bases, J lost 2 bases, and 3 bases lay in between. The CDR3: CASSTQETQYF. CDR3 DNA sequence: TGTGCCAGCAGCACTCAAGAGACCCAGTACTTC.

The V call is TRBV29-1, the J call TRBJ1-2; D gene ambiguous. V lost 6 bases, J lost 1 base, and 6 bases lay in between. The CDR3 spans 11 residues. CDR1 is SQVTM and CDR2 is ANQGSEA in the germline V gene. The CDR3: CSVRSNYGYTF. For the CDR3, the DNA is TGCAGCGTCAGAAGTAACTATGGCTACACCTTC. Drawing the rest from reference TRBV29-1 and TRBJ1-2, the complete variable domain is SAVISQKPSRDICQRGTSLTIQCQVDSQVTMMFWYRQQPGQSLTLIATANQGSEATYESGFVIDKFPISRPNLTFSTLTVSNMSPEDSSIYLCSVRSNYGYTFGSGTRLTVV.

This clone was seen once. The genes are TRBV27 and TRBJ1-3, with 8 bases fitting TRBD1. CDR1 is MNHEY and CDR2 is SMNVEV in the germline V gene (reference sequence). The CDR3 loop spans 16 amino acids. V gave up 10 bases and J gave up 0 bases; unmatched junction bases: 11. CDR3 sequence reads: CAKGQGRRISGNTIYF. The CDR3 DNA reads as TGTGCCAAAGGACAGGGACGACGAATCTCTGGAAACACCATATATTTT.

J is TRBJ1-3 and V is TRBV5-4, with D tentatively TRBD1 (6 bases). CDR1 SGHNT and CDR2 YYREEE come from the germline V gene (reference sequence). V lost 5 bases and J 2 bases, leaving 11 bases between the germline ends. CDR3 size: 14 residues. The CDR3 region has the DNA TGTGCCAGCAGTCGAGGGGGGGCTGGAAACACCATATATTTT. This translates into CASSRGGAGNTIYF.

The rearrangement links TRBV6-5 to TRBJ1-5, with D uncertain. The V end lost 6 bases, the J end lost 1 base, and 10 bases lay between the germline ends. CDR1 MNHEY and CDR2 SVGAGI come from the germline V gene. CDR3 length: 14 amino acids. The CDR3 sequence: CASSLASSNQPQHF. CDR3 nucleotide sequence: TGTGCCAGCAGCCTCGCAAGCAGCAATCAGCCCCAGCATTTT.

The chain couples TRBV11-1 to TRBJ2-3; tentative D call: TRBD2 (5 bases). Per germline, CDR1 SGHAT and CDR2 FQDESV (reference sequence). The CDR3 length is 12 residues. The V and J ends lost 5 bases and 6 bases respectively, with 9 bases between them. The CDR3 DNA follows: TGTGCCAGCAGCCCACCGGGGGATACGCAGTATTTT. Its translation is CASSPPGDTQYF.

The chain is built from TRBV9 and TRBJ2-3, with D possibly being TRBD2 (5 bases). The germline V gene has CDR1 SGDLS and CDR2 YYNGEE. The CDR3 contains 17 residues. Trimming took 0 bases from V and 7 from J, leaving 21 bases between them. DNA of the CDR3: TGTGCCAGCAGCGTAGAACCCCGCGGACGGGGAATGAATACGCAGTATTTT. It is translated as CASSVEPRGRGMNTQYF.

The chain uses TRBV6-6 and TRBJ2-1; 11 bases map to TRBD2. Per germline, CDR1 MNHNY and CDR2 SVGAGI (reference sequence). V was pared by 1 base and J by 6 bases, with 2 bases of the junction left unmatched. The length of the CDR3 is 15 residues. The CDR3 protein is CASSYLAGGLNEQFF. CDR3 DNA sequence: TGTGCCAGCAGTTACTTAGCGGGAGGGCTCAATGAGCAGTTCTTC.

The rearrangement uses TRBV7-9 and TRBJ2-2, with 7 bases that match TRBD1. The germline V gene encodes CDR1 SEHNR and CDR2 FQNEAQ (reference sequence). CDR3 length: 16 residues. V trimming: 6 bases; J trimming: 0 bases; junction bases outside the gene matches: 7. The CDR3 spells CASRLPGQTNTGELFF. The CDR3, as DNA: TGTGCCAGCAGACTACCGGGACAGACGAACACCGGGGAGCTGTTTTTT. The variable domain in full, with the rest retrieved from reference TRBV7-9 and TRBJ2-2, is DTGVSQNPRHKITKRGQNVTFRCDPISEHNRLYWYRQTLGQGPEFLTYFQNEAQLEKSRLLSDRFSAERPKGSFSTLEIQRTEQGDSAMYLCASRLPGQTNTGELFFGEGSRLTVL.

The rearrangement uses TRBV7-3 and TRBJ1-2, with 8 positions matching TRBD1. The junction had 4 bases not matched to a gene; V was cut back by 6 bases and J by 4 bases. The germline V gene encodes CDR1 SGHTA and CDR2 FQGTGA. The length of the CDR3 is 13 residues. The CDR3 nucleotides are TGTGCCAGCAGGACCGGGACAGGCTATGGCTACACCTTC. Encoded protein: CASRTGTGYGYTF. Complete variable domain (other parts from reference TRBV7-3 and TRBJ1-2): GAGVSQTPSNKVTEKGKYVELRCDPISGHTALYWYRQSLGQGPEFLIYFQGTGAADDSGLPNDRFFAVRPEGSVSTLKIQRTERGDSAVYLCASRTGTGYGYTFGSGTRLTVV.

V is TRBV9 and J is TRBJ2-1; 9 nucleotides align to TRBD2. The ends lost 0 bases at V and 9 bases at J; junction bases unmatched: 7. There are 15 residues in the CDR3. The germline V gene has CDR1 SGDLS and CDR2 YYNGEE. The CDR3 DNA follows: TGTGCCAGCAGCGTAGCCATAGCGGGAGCTGCTGAGCAGTTCTTC. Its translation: CASSVAIAGAAEQFF.

This CDR3 reads CASSVEVHVAREVGELFF. The CDR3, as DNA: TGTGCCAGCAGCGTTGAGGTTCACGTGGCCAGGGAAGTCGGGGAGCTGTTTTTT. The chain is built from TRBV9 and TRBJ2-2; a possible D gene is TRBD1 (5 bases). The germline CDR1 and CDR2 sequences are SGDLS and YYNGEE. This CDR3 has 18 amino acids. V lost 2 bases to trimming and J lost 7 bases, with 24 bases between them.

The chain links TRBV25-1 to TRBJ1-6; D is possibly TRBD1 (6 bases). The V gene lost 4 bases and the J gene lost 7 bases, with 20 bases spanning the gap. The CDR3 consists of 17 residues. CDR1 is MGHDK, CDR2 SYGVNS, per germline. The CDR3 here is CASSGNPGHFSNSPLHF. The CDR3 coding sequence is TGTGCCAGCAGTGGTAATCCGGGACACTTTTCGAATTCACCCCTCCACTTT. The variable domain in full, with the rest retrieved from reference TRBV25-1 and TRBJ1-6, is EADIYQTPRYLVIGTGKKITLECSQTMGHDKMYWYQQDPGMELHLIHYSYGVNSTEKGDLSSESTVSRIRTEHFPLTLESARPSHTSQYLCASSGNPGHFSNSPLHFGNGTRLTVT.

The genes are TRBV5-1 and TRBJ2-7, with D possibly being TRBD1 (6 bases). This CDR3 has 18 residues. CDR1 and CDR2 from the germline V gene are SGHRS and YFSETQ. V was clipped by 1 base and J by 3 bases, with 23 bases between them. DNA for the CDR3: TGCGCCAGCAGCTTGAGGTCCAGAATCCGGGACACCAACTACGAGCAGTACTTC. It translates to CASSLRSRIRDTNYEQYF.

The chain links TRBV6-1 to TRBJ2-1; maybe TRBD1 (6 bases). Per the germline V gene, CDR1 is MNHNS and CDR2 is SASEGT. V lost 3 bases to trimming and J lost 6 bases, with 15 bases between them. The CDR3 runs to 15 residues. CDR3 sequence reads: CASSDRGGIGNEQFF. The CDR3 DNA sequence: TGTGCCAGCAGTGACAGGGGCGGTATCGGCAATGAGCAGTTCTTC.

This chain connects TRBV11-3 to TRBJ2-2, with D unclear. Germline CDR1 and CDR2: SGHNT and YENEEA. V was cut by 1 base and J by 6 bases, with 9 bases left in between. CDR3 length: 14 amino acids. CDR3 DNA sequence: TGTGCCAGCAGCTTAGCAGGTTTTTCCGGGGAGCTGTTTTTT. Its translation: CASSLAGFSGELFF.

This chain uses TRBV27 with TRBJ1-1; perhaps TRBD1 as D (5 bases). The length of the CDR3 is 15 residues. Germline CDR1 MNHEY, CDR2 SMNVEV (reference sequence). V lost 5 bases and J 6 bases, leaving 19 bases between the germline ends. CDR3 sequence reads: CASSLVSAGISEAFF. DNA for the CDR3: TGTGCCAGCAGTCTAGTCTCCGCAGGGATCTCTGAAGCTTTCTTT.

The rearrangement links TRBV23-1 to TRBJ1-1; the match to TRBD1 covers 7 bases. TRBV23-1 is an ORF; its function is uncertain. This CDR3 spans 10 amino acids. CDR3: CGRGQTEAFF. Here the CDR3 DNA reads TGCGGTAGGGGGCAAACTGAAGCTTTCTTT.

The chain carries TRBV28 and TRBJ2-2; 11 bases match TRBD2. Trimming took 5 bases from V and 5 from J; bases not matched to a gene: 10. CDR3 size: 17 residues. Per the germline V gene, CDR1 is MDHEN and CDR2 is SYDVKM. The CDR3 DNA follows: TGTGCCAGCAGTGGTCCACTAGCGGGAGTCCCAACCGGGGAGCTGTTTTTT. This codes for CASSGPLAGVPTGELFF.

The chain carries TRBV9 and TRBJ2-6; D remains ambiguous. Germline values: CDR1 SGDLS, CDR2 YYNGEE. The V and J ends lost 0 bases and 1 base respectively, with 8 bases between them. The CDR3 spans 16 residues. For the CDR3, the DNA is TGTGCCAGCAGCGTAGCTCCCGAGTCTGGGGCCAACGTCCTGACTTTC. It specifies CASSVAPESGANVLTF.

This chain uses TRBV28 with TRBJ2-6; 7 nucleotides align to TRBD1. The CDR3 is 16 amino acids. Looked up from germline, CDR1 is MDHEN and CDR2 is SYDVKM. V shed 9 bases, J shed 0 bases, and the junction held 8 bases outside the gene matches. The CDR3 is CASSRTGSSGANVLTF. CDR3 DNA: TGTGCCAGTTCCCGGACAGGTAGCTCTGGGGCCAACGTCCTGACTTTC. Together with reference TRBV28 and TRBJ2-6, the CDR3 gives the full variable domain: DVKVTQSSRYLVKRTGEKVFLECVQDMDHENMFWYRQDPGLGLRLIYFSYDVKMKEKGDIPEGYSVSREKKERFSLILESASTNQTSMYLCASSRTGSSGANVLTFGAGSRLTVL.

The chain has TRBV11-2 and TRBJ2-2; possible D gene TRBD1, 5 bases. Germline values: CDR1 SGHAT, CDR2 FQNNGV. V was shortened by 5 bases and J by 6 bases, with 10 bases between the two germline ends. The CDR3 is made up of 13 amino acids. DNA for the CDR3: TGTGCCAGCAGCAACCGACAGTCCGGGGAGCTGTTTTTT. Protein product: CASSNRQSGELFF.

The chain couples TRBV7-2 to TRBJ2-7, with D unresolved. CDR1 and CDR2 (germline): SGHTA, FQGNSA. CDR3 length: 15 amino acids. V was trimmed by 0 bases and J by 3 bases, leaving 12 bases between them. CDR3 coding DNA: TGTGCCAGCAGCTTAGCTGGGGTACGGTTCTACGAGCAGTACTTC. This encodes CASSLAGVRFYEQYF.

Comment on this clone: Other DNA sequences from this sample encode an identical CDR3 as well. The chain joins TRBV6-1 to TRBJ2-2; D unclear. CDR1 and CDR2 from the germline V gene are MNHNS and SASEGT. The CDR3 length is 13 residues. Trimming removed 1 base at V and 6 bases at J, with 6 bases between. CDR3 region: CASSEVRSGELFF. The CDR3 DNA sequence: TGTGCCAGCAGTGAAGTGCGGTCCGGGGAGCTGTTTTTT.

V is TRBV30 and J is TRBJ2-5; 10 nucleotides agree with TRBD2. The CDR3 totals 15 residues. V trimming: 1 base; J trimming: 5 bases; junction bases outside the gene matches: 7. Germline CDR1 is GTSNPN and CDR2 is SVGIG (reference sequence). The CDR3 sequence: CAWSAGLAARETQYF. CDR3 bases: TGTGCCTGGAGTGCCGGACTAGCGGCCCGGGAGACCCAGTACTTC.

The CDR3 region has the DNA TGTGCCAGCTCACCACCTGATGGTTTTCAGCCCCAGCATTTT. This gives the protein CASSPPDGFQPQHF. The chain combines TRBV18 with TRBJ1-5; D call uncertain. There are 14 residues in the CDR3. The germline CDR1 and CDR2 sequences are KGHSH and LQKENI. V was pared by 0 bases and J by 6 bases, with 9 bases between.

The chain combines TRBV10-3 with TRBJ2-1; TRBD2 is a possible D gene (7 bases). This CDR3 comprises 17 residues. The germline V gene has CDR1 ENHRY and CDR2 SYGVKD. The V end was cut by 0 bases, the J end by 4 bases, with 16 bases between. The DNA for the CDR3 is TGTGCCATCAGTGAGTCTGGGGGCGGGAGCTTGTACAATGAGCAGTTCTTC. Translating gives CAISESGGGSLYNEQFF.

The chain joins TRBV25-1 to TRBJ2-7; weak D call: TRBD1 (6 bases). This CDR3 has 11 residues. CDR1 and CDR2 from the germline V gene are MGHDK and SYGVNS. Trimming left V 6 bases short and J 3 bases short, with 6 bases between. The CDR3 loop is CASRQGYEQYF. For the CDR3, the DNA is TGTGCCAGCAGACAGGGCTACGAGCAGTACTTC.